One and the same sample provided the 14 T cell receptor beta chains below, sequenced in a study of cytomegalovirus exposure and HLA in healthy donors. Vbeta (60) and Jbeta (13) primers were used in the PCR. This table comes from immunoSEQ multiplex PCR, and its TCRdb copy is limited to in-frame clones, with some not included. The sample has 100,000 to 120,000 clones, more than 65% seen once. The source material was PBMCs. The receptor source for this set is a man between 25 and 39 years old in good health and CMV-seropositive.

The J gene is TRBJ1-2, the V gene TRBV2, with D tentatively TRBD1 (5 bases). Per germline, CDR1 SNHLY and CDR2 FYNNEI. The CDR3 runs to 13 residues. The germline V and J ends were trimmed by 3 bases and 2 bases, with 7 bases remaining between them. The CDR3 loop is CASSEGQNYGYTF. The CDR3 DNA reads TGTGCCAGCAGTGAGGGGCAGAACTATGGCTACACCTTC.

The rearrangement joins TRBV7-6 to TRBJ2-7, with a weak D call TRBD2 (5 bases). V lost 3 bases and J lost 0, with 9 bases in between. This CDR3 is 14 amino acids long. Germline V gene data show CDR1 as SGHVS and CDR2 as FNYEAQ. This chain's CDR3 is CASSFGLFSYEQYF. The CDR3 DNA sequence: TGTGCCAGCAGCTTTGGACTTTTCTCCTACGAGCAGTACTTC.

This chain uses TRBV9 with TRBJ2-3; TRBD2 aligns across 9 bases. The CDR3 is 19 amino acids. Germline CDR1 and CDR2: SGDLS and YYNGEE. The ends lost 2 bases at V and 0 bases at J; junction bases unmatched: 13. For the CDR3, the DNA is TGTGCCAGCAGCGTGGGTCTAGCGGGGCACCTAACCAGCACAGATACGCAGTATTTT. Residues: CASSVGLAGHLTSTDTQYF.

This sequence joins TRBV29-1 and TRBJ1-1, with a weak D call TRBD1 (5 bases). Per germline, CDR1 SQVTM and CDR2 ANQGSEA. Trimming stripped 6 bases from V and 5 bases from J, with 13 bases between. The CDR3 sequence is 12 residues long. This chain's CDR3 is CSVNSGQTEAFF. Here the CDR3 DNA reads TGCAGCGTCAACTCAGGACAAACTGAAGCTTTCTTT.

This chain links TRBV7-9 with TRBJ2-3; D is undetermined. There are 13 residues in the CDR3. The ends were cut back, 4 bases at V and 2 bases at J, with 7 bases in the middle. Germline values: CDR1 SEHNR, CDR2 FQNEAQ (reference sequence). CDR3 loop: CASSSPVTDTQYF. The CDR3 bases are TGTGCCAGCAGCTCCCCAGTCACAGATACGCAGTATTTT.

This clone was seen repeatedly, ten times or more. The DNA of the CDR3 is TGTGCCAGCAGCTATTACAGGGGGCGGGAAAAACTGTTTTTT. It yields the protein CASSYYRGREKLFF. This sequence joins TRBV5-5 and TRBJ1-4, with TRBD1 matching 9 bases. Losses at the gene ends were 3 bases for V and 8 bases for J; bases not matched to a gene: 5. The CDR3 length is 14 residues. CDR1 SGHKS and CDR2 YYEKEE come from the germline V gene (reference sequence).

This clone was seen a handful of times. The chain is built from TRBV9 and TRBJ2-1; 11 bases are a match to TRBD1. This CDR3 is built from 19 residues. V shed 4 bases, J shed 1 base, and the junction held 13 bases outside the gene matches. Looked up from germline, CDR1 is SGDLS and CDR2 is YYNGEE. CDR3 region: CASSLRTGGSAGSYNEQFF. CDR3 sequence (DNA): TGTGCCAGCAGCTTAAGGACAGGGGGCTCCGCCGGATCCTACAATGAGCAGTTCTTC.

This clone was found a few times. The chain uses TRBV30 and TRBJ1-6; possibly TRBD1 for D (5 bases). The V gene lost 8 bases and the J gene lost 7 bases, with 12 bases spanning the gap. This CDR3 contains 12 residues. The V gene's germline CDR1 is GTSNPN and CDR2 SVGIG (reference sequence). This CDR3 reads CALRVDNSPLHF. CDR3 coding DNA: TGTGCCCTCAGGGTGGACAATTCACCCCTCCACTTT. Looking up the rest from reference TRBV30 and TRBJ1-6 gives the full variable domain: SQTIHQWPATLVQPVGSPLSLECTVEGTSNPNLYWYRQAAGRGLQLLFYSVGIGQISSEVPQNLSASRPQDRQFILSSKKLLLSDSGFYLCALRVDNSPLHFGNGTRLTVT.

This chain uses TRBV6-5 with TRBJ1-1; 8 nucleotides match TRBD1. Germline V lookup: CDR1 MNHEY, CDR2 SVGAGI. CDR3 size: 14 residues. V trimming: 6 bases; J trimming: 2 bases; junction bases outside the gene matches: 5. CDR3 in amino acids: CASSSGQGNTEAFF. The DNA of the CDR3 is TGTGCCAGCAGCAGCGGACAGGGAAACACTGAAGCTTTCTTT.

The chain couples TRBV7-9 to TRBJ1-2, with D perhaps TRBD1 (6 bases). V dropped 6 bases and J dropped 4 bases, with 15 bases sitting between them. CDR3 length equals 14 residues. The germline gives CDR1 SEHNR, CDR2 FQNEAQ (reference sequence). This chain's CDR3 is CASSPGQMVYGYTF. The CDR3 DNA reads TGTGCCAGCAGTCCGGGACAAATGGTCTATGGCTACACCTTC. Variable domain in full (rest from reference TRBV7-9 and TRBJ1-2): DTGVSQNPRHKITKRGQNVTFRCDPISEHNRLYWYRQTLGQGPEFLTYFQNEAQLEKSRLLSDRFSAERPKGSFSTLEIQRTEQGDSAMYLCASSPGQMVYGYTFGSGTRLTVV.

CDR3 in DNA: TGTGCCAGCACGGCAGGGCCAGCCCCTGGAAACACCATATATTTT. Translating gives CASTAGPAPGNTIYF. The chain combines TRBV18 with TRBJ1-3, with a possible D match to TRBD1 (5 bases). The CDR3 extends over 15 amino acids. Deletions cut 8 bases from V and 2 bases from J, with 16 bases between. Per the germline V gene, CDR1 is KGHSH and CDR2 is LQKENI.

The rearrangement joins TRBV11-2 to TRBJ2-1; TRBD2 aligns across 11 bases. Germline CDR1 and CDR2: SGHAT and FQNNGV. With 3 bases clipped from V and 6 bases from J, the junction kept 1 base outside the gene matches. The CDR3 is 14 residues long. CDR3 loop: CASSFSGGVNEQFF. Written as DNA, the CDR3 is TGTGCCAGCAGCTTTAGCGGGGGGGTCAATGAGCAGTTCTTC.

The chain recombines TRBV5-1 with TRBJ2-3, with TRBD1 matching over 8 bases. The junction had 8 bases not matched to a gene; V was cut back by 7 bases and J by 1 base. The CDR3 has 15 residues. Per germline, CDR1 SGHRS and CDR2 YFSETQ. The DNA of the CDR3 is TGCGCCAGCCAAATCCAGGGGGCTGGCACAGATACGCAGTATTTT. It is translated as CASQIQGAGTDTQYF.

A single count supports this clone. The sample holds other DNA sequences that translate to the same CDR3. The CDR3 nucleotides are TGTGCCAGCAGGGTAGTCAGGGACTCCTACGAGCAGTACTTC. Protein sequence: CASRVVRDSYEQYF. The V call is TRBV6-1, the J call TRBJ2-7, with a possible D match to TRBD1 (5 bases). Trimming removed 6 bases at V and 0 bases at J, with 12 bases between. The CDR3 is 14 amino acids. CDR1 and CDR2 (germline): MNHNS, SASEGT.